These T cell receptor beta chains were read from a single sample in a study of control samples from healthy donors and cancer patients. The protocol was immunoSEQ multiplex PCR, while the TCRdb copy is restricted to in-frame clones and leaves out a portion. The sample is made up of about 210,000 clones, and the top ten hold 2.2% of it. The sample taken for sequencing was blood. The receptors come from a woman in her twenties or thirties in good health. Both conserved end residues are part of each CDR3. Each record gives: D gene, V gene, J gene, CDR3 DNA, CDR3 protein. A D gene is named only where the DNA matches it firmly.

>NA|TRBV20-1|TRBJ2-7
TGCAGTGCTAGTCGGGCCTCGCTCTACGAGCAGTACTTC
CSASRASLYEQYF
>NA|TRBV28|TRBJ2-5
TGTGCCAGCAGTTTGCTGCGGGATAAGCACTTC
CASSLLRDKHF
>NA|TRBV5-6|TRBJ2-2
TGTGCCAGCAGCAAAAGGGTTTCGAGTACCGGGGAGCTGTTTTTT
CASSKRVSSTGELFF
>NA|TRBV7-8|TRBJ1-1
TGTGCCAGCAGCCCGATCCCAATCAGGGGAGAGGACTTCTTT
CASSPIPIRGEDFF
>NA|TRBV19|TRBJ2-7
TGTGCCAGTAGCGTAGGATCAGGGGTCTCCTACGAGCAGTACTTC
CASSVGSGVSYEQYF
>NA|TRBV18|TRBJ1-1
TGTGCCAGCTCATCAGGGCGGACTGAAGCTTTCTTT
CASSSGRTEAFF
>TRBD1|TRBV28|TRBJ1-1
TGTGCCAGCAGTGATGACAGGGGAAACACTGAAGCTTTCTTT
CASSDDRGNTEAFF
>NA|TRBV27|TRBJ2-7
TGTGCCAGCAGAGGGGGGGCCTACGAGCAGTACTTC
CASRGGAYEQYF
>NA|TRBV6-5|TRBJ1-2
TGTGCCAGCAGTTACGGTCAGGGGCTCTATGGCTACACCTTC
CASSYGQGLYGYTF
>TRBD2|TRBV5-1|TRBJ2-7
TGCGCCAGCAGCGTTCTAGCGGGGGGTGCCTACGAGCAGTACTTC
CASSVLAGGAYEQYF
>NA|TRBV18|TRBJ1-3
TGTGCCAGCTCACCACGAATAAACACCATATATTTT
CASSPRINTIYF